This T cell receptor (beta chain) appears in the sequencing data of a study of cytomegalovirus exposure and HLA in healthy donors. About the research overall: The study's early data release held about 85 million unique TCRs from HLA-typed donors.

Researchers ran the PCR with 60 Vbeta and 13 Jbeta primers. Profiled with immunoSEQ multiplex PCR; TCRdb holds only in-frame clones, not every one. The profile shows about 90,000 clones, under 85% of them singletons. V lost 3 bases and J 2 bases, leaving 9 bases between the germline ends. This CDR3 has 14 residues. Germline V gene sequence: CDR1 SGHTA, CDR2 FQGTGA. The chain is built from TRBV7-3 and TRBJ2-3; no reliable D call. The receptor was isolated from a man aged 25-40 years in good health and CMV-seronegative. The sample consisted of PBMCs. CDR3 sequence (DNA): TGTGCCAGCAGCTTTGGGCAGGTCACAGATACGCAGTATTTT. Translated: CASSFGQVTDTQYF.